A selection of T cell receptor beta chains follows, all from one sample in a study of beta chain features in type 1 diabetes. The method was immunoSEQ multiplex PCR; TCRdb's version includes in-frame clones alone and lacks a portion of them. The sample lists roughly 700,000 clones, 13% occurring once. The sample was naive CD4+ T cells from blood. The receptors were gathered from a man between 18 and 35 years old with type 1 diabetes. CDR3s leave out the opening cysteine and the closing phenylalanine or tryptophan. The listing skips clone size in some rows; elsewhere it reads once, few, many or a size class.

V,size,J,CDR3
TRBV5-1,few,TRBJ1-1,ASSSGTMNTEAF
TRBV7-9,.,TRBJ2-3,ASSLLGGDTQY
TRBV4-2,.,TRBJ1-2,ASSQESDRNYGYT
TRBV4-1,.,TRBJ2-3,ASSNPRGAGDTQY
TRBV7-2,few,TRBJ2-5,ASSFTSGGGETQY
TRBV7-9,few,TRBJ2-7,ASSSSGGSNEQY
TRBV29-1,.,TRBJ1-5,SVGGLGQPQH
TRBV7-2,.,TRBJ1-6,ASSSGSYNSPLH
TRBV23-1,.,TRBJ2-3,ASSQGFKTSGHTDTQY
TRBV30,.,TRBJ2-6,AWSVTVAGANVLT
TRBV9,.,TRBJ1-4,ASSVGTDNEKLF
TRBV19,few,TRBJ1-1,ASSRQPFPGTEAF
TRBV19,few,TRBJ2-1,ASSTRGDSYNEQF
TRBV18,few,TRBJ2-7,ASSLQAGAYYEQY
TRBV2,few,TRBJ2-1,ASTLERNYNEQF
TRBV27,.,TRBJ1-1,ASSFGDMNTEAF
TRBV19,few,TRBJ2-2,ASSIGPRGTGELF
TRBV29-1,.,TRBJ2-3,SVEDSVITDTQY
TRBV29-1,.,TRBJ2-7,SVEGGQRSAYEQY
TRBV29-1,few,TRBJ1-3,SVGQDSGNTIY
TRBV18,.,TRBJ1-2,ASSPFTEANYGYT
TRBV13,few,TRBJ2-1,ASSSLGSGDLSEQF
TRBV29-1,.,TRBJ1-1,SVEERGLNTEAF
TRBV28,few,TRBJ2-4,ASSFPPDRVNIQY
TRBV5-1,.,TRBJ1-1,ASSSGAMNTEAF
TRBV29-1,few,TRBJ2-1,SVGGRQGTEQF
TRBV28,few,TRBJ2-3,ASSFGGGSTDTQY
TRBV30,.,TRBJ1-2,AWSPPSGTRGYGYT
TRBV7-9,.,TRBJ1-4,ASSLRGATNEKLF
TRBV30,few,TRBJ2-1,AWSGAGAPYNEQF
TRBV20-1,few,TRBJ2-5,SATGWETQY
TRBV28,few,TRBJ1-1,ASSFQDTEAF
TRBV11-2,.,TRBJ2-7,ASSLVGEQY
TRBV7-2,few,TRBJ1-6,ASSLWAGGKAPLH
TRBV9,.,TRBJ2-7,ASSPTPDPYEQY
TRBV28,few,TRBJ2-7,ASSWSYEQY
TRBV9,.,TRBJ1-3,ASTAGTANTIY
TRBV29-1,.,TRBJ1-2,SVDAGGRNGYT
TRBV7-9,few,TRBJ1-2,ASSFPGQENYGYT
TRBV19,.,TRBJ1-5,ASSIGNSNQPQH
TRBV9,.,TRBJ2-5,ASSVSREETQY
TRBV11-2,.,TRBJ2-3,ASSLPPRQGDTQY
TRBV9,.,TRBJ2-1,ASSAASIEQF
TRBV15,.,TRBJ2-1,ATSRGQGSSYNEQF
TRBV29-1,few,TRBJ2-7,SVGGTLYEQY
TRBV4-1,.,TRBJ1-5,ASSRGPSNQPQH
TRBV10-3,few,TRBJ2-3,AISERVGSSTDTQY
TRBV28,few,TRBJ1-1,ASSSVGTEAF
TRBV7-9,.,TRBJ2-5,ASGETQY
TRBV29-1,few,TRBJ1-2,SVGNLAGGYT
TRBV7-2,few,TRBJ1-1,ASSPDRDTEAF
TRBV5-1,.,TRBJ1-1,ASRGPPLNTEAF
TRBV30,.,TRBJ2-5,ASSGRGQETQY
TRBV30,.,TRBJ1-2,AWSVGQNYGYT
TRBV19,.,TRBJ1-5,ASSTPGGANQPQH
TRBV9,few,TRBJ2-5,ARSVGGAWETQY
TRBV18,.,TRBJ1-2,ATTQGAFGYT
TRBV25-1,.,TRBJ1-5,ASSDDSRGSNQPQH